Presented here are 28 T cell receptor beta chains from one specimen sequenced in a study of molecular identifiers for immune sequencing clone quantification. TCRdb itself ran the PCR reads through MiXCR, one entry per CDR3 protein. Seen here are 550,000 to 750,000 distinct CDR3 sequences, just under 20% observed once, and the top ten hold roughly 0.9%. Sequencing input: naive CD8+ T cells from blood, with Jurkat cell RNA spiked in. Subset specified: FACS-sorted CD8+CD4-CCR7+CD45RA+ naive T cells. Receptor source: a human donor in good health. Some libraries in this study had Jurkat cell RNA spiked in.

CDR3 DNA: TGTGCCAGCAGTTTATCGATACAGGGGATCTACGAGCAGTACTTC. Translated: CASSLSIQGIYEQYF. This sequence joins TRBV27 and TRBJ2-7; 7 bases align to TRBD1. J lost 3 bases, V lost 0 bases, and 5 bases had no gene match. This CDR3 contains 15 residues. Germline values: CDR1 MNHEY, CDR2 SMNVEV (reference sequence).

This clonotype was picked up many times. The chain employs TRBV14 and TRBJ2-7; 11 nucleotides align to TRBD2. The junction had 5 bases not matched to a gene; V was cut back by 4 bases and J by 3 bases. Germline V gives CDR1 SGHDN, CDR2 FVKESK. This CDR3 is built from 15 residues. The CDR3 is CASSLLAGDIYEQYF. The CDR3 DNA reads TGTGCCAGCAGCCTACTAGCGGGGGATATCTACGAGCAGTACTTC.

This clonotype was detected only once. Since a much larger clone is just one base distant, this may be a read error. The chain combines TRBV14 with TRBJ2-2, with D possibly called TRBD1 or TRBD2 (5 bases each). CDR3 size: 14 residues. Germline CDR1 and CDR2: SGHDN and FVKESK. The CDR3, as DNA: TGTGCCGGCAGCCGGGGCGGAAACACCGGGGAGCTGTTTTTT. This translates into CAGSRGGNTGELFF.

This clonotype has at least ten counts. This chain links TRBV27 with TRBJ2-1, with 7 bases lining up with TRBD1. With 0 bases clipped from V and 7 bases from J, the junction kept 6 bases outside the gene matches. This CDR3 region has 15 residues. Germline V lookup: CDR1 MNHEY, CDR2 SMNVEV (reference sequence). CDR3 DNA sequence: TGTGCCAGCAGTTTATCGTGGGACAGACGGAATGAGCAGTTCTTC. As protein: CASSLSWDRRNEQFF.

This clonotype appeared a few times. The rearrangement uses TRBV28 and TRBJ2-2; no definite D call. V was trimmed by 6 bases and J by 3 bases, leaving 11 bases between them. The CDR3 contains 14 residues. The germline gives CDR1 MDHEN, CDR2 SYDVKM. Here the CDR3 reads CASSLKIYTGELFF. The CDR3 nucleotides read TGTGCCAGCAGCCTCAAGATTTACACCGGGGAGCTGTTTTTT.

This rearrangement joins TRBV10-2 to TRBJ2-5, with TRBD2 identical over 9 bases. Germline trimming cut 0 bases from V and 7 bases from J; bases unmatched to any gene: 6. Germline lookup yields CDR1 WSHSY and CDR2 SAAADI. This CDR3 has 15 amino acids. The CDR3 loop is CASSESERGAGTQYF. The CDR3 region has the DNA TGCGCCAGCAGTGAGTCGGAGCGGGGGGCGGGGACCCAGTACTTC.

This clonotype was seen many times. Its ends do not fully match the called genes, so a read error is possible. CDR3 nucleotide sequence: TGTGCTAGCAGACCAAGGCCAGGGACGGTAGACAATCAGCCCCAGCATTTT. Translated: CASRPRPGTVDNQPQHF. This chain joins TRBV7-7 and TRBJ1-5; possibly TRBD1 for D (5 bases). CDR3 length equals 17 residues. The germline gives CDR1 SSHAT, CDR2 FNYEAQ (reference sequence).

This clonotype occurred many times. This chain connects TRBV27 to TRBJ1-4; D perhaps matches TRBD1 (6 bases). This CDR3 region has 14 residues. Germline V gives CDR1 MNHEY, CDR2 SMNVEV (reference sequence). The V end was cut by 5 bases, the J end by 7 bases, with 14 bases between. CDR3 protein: CASSAQGLFEKLFF. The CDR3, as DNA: TGTGCCAGCAGTGCACAGGGCTTGTTTGAAAAACTGTTTTTT. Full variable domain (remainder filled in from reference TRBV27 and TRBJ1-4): EAQVTQNPRYLITVTGKKLTVTCSQNMNHEYMSWYRQDPGLGLRQIYYSMNVEVTDKGDVPEGYKVSRKEKRNFPLILESPSPNQTSLYFCASSAQGLFEKLFFGSGTQLSVL.

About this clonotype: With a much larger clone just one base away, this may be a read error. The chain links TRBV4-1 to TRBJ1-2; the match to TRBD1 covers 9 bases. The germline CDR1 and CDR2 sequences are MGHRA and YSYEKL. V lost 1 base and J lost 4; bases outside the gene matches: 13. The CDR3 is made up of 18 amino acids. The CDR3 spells CASSQVSLRDRDSYGYTF. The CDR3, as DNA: TGCGCCAGCAGCCAAGTTTCCCTCCGGGACAGGGACTCCTATGGCTACACCTTC.

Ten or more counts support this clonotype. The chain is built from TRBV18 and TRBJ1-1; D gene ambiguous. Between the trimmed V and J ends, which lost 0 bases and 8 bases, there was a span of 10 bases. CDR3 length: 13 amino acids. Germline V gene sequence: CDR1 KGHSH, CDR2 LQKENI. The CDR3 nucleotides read TGTGCCAGCTCACCACCGATGGCAGCCGAAGCTTTCTTT. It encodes CASSPPMAAEAFF.

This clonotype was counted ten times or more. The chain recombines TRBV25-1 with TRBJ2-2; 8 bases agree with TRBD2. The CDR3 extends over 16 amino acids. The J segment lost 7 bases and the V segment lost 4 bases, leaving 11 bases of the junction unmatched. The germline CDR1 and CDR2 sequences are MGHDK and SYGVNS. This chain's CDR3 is CASSATPGLVVGELFF. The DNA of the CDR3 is TGTGCCAGCAGTGCCACTCCGGGACTAGTTGTCGGGGAGCTGTTTTTT.

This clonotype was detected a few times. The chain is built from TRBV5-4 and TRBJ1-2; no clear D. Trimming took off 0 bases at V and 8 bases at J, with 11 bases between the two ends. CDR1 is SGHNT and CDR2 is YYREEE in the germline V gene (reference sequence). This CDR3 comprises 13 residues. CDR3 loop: CASSLEQILGYTF. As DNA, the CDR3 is TGTGCCAGCAGCTTGGAACAAATCTTAGGCTACACCTTC.

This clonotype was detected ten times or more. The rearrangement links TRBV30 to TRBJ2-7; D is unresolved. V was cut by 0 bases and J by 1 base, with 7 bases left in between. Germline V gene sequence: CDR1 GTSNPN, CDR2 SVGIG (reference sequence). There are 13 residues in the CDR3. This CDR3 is CAWSVRISYEQYF. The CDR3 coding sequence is TGTGCCTGGAGTGTAAGGATTTCCTACGAGCAGTACTTC. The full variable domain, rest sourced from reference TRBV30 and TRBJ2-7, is SQTIHQWPATLVQPVGSPLSLECTVEGTSNPNLYWYRQAAGRGLQLLFYSVGIGQISSEVPQNLSASRPQDRQFILSSKKLLLSDSGFYLCAWSVRISYEQYFGPGTRLTVT.

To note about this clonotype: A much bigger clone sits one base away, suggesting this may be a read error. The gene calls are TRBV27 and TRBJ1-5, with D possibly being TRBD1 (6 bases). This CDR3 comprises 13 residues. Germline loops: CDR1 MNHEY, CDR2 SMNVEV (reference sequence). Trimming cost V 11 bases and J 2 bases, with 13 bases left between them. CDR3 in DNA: TGTGCCTGCCGAGACAGGCGCAATCAGCCCCAGCATTTT. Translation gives CACRDRRNQPQHF.

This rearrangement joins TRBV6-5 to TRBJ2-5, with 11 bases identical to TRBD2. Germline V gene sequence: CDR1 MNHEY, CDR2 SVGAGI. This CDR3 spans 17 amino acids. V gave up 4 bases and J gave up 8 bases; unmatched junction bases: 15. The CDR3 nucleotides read TGTGCCAGCAGTTGCCGCGTTCCGGGACTAGCGGAGCATACCCAGTACTTC. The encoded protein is CASSCRVPGLAEHTQYF.

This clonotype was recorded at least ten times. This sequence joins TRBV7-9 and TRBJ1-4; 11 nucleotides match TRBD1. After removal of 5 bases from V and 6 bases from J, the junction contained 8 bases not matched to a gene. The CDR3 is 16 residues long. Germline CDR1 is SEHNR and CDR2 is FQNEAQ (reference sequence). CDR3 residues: CASSADRGRWDEKLFF. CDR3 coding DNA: TGTGCCAGCAGCGCGGACAGGGGGCGGTGGGATGAAAAACTGTTTTTT.

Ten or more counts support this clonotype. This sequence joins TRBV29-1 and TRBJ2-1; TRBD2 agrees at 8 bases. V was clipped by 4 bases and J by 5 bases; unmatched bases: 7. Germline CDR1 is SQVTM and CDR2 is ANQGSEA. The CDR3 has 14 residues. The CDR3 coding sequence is TGCAGCGTTGCGGGGGGGCGGACTAACAATGAGCAGTTCTTC. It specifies CSVAGGRTNNEQFF.

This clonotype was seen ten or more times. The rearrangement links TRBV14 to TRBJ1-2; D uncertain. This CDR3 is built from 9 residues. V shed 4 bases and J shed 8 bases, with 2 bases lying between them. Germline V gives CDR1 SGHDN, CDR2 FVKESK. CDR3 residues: CASSPGYTF. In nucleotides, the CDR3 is TGTGCCAGCAGCCCAGGCTACACCTTC.

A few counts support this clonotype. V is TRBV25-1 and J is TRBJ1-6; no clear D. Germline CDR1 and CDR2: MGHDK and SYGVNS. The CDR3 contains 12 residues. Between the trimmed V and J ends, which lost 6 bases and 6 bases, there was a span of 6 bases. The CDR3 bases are TGTGCCAGCAGGGACTTTAATTCACCCCTCCACTTT. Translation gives CASRDFNSPLHF.

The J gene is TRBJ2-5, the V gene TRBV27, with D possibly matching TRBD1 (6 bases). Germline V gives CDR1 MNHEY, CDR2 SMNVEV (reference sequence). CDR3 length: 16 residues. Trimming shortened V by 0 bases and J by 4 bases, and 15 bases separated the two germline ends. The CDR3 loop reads CASSLSPTGSRETQYF. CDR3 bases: TGTGCCAGCAGTTTATCCCCAACAGGGTCCCGAGAGACCCAGTACTTC.

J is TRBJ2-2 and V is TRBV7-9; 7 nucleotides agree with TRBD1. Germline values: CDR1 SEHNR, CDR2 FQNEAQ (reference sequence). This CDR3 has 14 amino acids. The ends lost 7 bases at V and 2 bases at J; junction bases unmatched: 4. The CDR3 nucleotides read TGTGCCAGCACGGGACAGATCAACACCGGGGAGCTGTTTTTT. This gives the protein CASTGQINTGELFF. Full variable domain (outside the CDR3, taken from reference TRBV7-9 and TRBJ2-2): DTGVSQNPRHKITKRGQNVTFRCDPISEHNRLYWYRQTLGQGPEFLTYFQNEAQLEKSRLLSDRFSAERPKGSFSTLEIQRTEQGDSAMYLCASTGQINTGELFFGEGSRLTVL.

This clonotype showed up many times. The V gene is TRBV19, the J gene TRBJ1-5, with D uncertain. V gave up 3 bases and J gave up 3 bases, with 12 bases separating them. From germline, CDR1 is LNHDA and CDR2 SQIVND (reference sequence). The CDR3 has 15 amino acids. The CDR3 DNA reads TGTGCCAGTAGTATGGCGACCAGGTCCAATCAGCCCCAGCATTTT. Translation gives CASSMATRSNQPQHF.

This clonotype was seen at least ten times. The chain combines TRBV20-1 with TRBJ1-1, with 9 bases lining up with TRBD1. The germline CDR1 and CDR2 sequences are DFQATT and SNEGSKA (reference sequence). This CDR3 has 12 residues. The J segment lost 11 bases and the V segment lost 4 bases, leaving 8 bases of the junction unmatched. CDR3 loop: CSANGDRALAFF. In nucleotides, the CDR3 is TGCAGTGCTAACGGGGACAGGGCTTTGGCTTTCTTT.

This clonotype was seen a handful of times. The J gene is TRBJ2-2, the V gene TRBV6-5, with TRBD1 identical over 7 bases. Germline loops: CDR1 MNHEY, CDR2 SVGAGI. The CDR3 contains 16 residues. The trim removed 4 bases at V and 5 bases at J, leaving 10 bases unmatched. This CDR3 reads CASSLETGVGTGELFF. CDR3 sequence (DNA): TGTGCCAGCAGTTTGGAAACAGGGGTGGGAACCGGGGAGCTGTTTTTT.

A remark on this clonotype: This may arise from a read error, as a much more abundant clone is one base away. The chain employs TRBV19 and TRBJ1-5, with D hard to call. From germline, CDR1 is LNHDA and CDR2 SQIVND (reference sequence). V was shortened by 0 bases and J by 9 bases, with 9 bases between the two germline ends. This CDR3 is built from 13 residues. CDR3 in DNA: TGTGCCAGTAGTATAGACTTGCGTCGGCCCCAGCATTTT. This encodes CASSIDLRRPQHF.

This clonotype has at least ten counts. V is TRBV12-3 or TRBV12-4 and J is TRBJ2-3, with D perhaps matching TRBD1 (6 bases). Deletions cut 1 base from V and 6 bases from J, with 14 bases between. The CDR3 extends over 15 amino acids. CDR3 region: CASSLGGRGRDTQYF. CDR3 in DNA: TGTGCCAGCAGTTTAGGGGGGCGAGGTAGGGATACGCAGTATTTT.

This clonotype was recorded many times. The CDR3 coding sequence is TGTGCCAGCAGCTCGCATTTGAGGACGGACCTAGCCAAAAACATTCAGTACTTC. Translated: CASSSHLRTDLAKNIQYF. The chain links TRBV7-2 to TRBJ2-4; D is ambiguous. Deletions cut 4 bases from V and 0 bases from J, with 19 bases between. The CDR3 extends over 18 amino acids. Germline V gene data show CDR1 as SGHTA and CDR2 as FQGNSA.

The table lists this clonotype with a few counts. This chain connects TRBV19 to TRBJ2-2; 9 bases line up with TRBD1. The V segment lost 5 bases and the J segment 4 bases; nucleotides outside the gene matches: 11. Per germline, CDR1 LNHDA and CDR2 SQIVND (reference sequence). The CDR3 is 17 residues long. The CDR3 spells CASSLTPGQGATGELFF. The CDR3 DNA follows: TGTGCCAGTAGTCTGACGCCGGGACAGGGTGCCACCGGGGAGCTGTTTTTT.